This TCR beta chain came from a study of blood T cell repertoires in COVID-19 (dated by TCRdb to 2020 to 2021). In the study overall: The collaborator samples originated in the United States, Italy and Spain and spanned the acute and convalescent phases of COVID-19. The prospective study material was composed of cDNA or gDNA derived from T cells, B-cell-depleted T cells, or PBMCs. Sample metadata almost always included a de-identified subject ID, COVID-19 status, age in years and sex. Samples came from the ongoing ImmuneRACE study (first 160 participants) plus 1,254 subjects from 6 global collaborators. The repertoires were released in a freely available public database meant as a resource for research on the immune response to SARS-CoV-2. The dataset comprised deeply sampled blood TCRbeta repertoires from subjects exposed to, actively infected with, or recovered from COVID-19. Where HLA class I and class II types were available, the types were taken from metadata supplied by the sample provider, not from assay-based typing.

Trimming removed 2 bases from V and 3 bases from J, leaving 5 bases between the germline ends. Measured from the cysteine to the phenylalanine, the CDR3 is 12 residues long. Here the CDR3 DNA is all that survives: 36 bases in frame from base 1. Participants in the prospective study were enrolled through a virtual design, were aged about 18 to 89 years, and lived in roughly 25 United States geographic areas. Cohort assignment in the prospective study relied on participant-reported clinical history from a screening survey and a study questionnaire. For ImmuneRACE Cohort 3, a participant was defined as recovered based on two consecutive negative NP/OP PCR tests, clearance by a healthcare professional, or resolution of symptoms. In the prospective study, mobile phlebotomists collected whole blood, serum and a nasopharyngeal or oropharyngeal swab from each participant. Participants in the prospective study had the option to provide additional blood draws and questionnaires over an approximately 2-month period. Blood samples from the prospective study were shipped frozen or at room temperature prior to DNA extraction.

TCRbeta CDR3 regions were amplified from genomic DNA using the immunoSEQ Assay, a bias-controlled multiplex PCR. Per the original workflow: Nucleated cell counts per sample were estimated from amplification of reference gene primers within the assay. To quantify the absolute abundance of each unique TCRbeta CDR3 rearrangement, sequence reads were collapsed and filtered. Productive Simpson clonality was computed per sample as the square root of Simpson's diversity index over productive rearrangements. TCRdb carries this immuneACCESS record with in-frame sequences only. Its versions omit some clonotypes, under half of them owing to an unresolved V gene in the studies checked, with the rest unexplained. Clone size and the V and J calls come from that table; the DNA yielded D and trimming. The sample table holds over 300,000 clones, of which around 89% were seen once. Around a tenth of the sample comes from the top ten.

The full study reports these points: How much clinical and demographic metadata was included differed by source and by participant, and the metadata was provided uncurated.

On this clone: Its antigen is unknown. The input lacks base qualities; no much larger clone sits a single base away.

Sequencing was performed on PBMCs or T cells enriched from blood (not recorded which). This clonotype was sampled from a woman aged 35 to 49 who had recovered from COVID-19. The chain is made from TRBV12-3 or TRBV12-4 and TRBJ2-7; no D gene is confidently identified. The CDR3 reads CASSLPLYEQYF. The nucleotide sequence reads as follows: TGTGCCAGCAGTTTACCCCTCTACGAGCAGTACTTC.